There are a few counts of the clone carrying this TCR beta chain. Antigen unknown. Primed by a sample-barcoded 5' primer and a J-beta primer mix, a second PCR proceeded for about 7 to 12 cycles. Each cDNA was tagged by a template-switch adaptor containing 12 random nucleotides. TCRdb itself ran the 5' RACE reads through MiXCR, one entry per CDR3 protein. The sample consists of 700,000 or so distinct CDR3 sequences, around 43% of them appearing once. Around 10 milliliters of peripheral blood were drawn from each donor. V was clipped by 7 bases and J by 1 base, with 13 bases between them. The CDR3 contains 13 residues. Germline CDR1 reads SQVTM; CDR2 reads ANQGSEA. This entry comes from a study of blood T cells in healthy people across ages. Findings of the study overall: It was found that TCR beta diversity correlated strongly with the percentage of naive T cells. Age showed a roughly linear inverse relationship with TCR beta diversity per million T cells.

This chain uses TRBV29-1 with TRBJ1-1; perhaps TRBD1 as D (5 bases). The sequencing sample was made of blood. The TCR originated in a man older than 75 in good health. DNA of the CDR3: TGCAGCGGACTGGGACTGTCGAACACTGAAGCTTTCTTT. Translated: CSGLGLSNTEAFF. Together with reference TRBV29-1 and TRBJ1-1, the CDR3 gives the full variable domain: SAVISQKPSRDICQRGTSLTIQCQVDSQVTMMFWYRQQPGQSLTLIATANQGSEATYESGFVIDKFPISRPNLTFSTLTVSNMSPEDSSIYLCSGLGLSNTEAFFGQGTRLTVV.